This TCR beta chain originates from a study of T cell responses to AZD1222 COVID-19 vaccine. The CDR3 is made up of 13 amino acids. The germline gives CDR1 LNHNV, CDR2 YYDKDF (reference sequence). V shed 0 bases and J shed 7 bases, with 9 bases lying between them. The method was immunoSEQ multiplex PCR; TCRdb's version includes in-frame clones alone and lacks a portion of them. The repertoire consists of about 180,000 clones, with approximately 92% occurring once and the leading ten covering around 3%. Findings of the study overall: Spike-specific TCR repertoires showed rising breadth and depth after two AZD1222 doses.

About this clone itself: What it binds is unknown.

This sample comprised peripheral blood, obtained on day 0 of AZD1222 vaccination. This TCR came from an adult in good health. The chain combines TRBV15 with TRBJ1-2; unclear D gene. In DNA, the CDR3 is TGTGCCACCAGCAGAGATAGCGTTAGTGGCTACACCTTC. Residues: CATSRDSVSGYTF.